The clone carrying this T cell receptor beta chain turned up a few times. This record comes from a study of blood T cell repertoires in COVID-19. Study in general: COVID-19 samples from acute and convalescent phases originated in the United States, Italy and Spain. Sources were T cells, B-cell-depleted T cells, or PBMCs; the material itself was cDNA or gDNA.

Under the authors' procedure: Estimation of nucleated cell counts was performed using reference gene primer amplification. Some clones are missing from TCRdb's copy, which holds only in-frame ones; the method was immunoSEQ multiplex PCR. The V and J calls and clone size were taken over from that table, and D and trimming were inferred from the DNA. Of about 87,000 clones listed, 75% are singletons. With 4 bases removed from V and 4 bases from J, the gap between germline ends came to 14 bases. Germline loops: CDR1 SGHRS, CDR2 YFSETQ. The CDR3 spans 14 residues. This TCR came from a woman aged 45 to 65 with acute or convalescent COVID-19. The sequenced material came from peripheral blood. The V gene is TRBV5-1, the J gene TRBJ2-5; perhaps TRBD1 as D (6 bases). CDR3 coding DNA: TGCGCCAGCAGCCCCCGACAGGCTGGAGAGACCCAGTACTTC. Translated, it gives CASSPRQAGETQYF.